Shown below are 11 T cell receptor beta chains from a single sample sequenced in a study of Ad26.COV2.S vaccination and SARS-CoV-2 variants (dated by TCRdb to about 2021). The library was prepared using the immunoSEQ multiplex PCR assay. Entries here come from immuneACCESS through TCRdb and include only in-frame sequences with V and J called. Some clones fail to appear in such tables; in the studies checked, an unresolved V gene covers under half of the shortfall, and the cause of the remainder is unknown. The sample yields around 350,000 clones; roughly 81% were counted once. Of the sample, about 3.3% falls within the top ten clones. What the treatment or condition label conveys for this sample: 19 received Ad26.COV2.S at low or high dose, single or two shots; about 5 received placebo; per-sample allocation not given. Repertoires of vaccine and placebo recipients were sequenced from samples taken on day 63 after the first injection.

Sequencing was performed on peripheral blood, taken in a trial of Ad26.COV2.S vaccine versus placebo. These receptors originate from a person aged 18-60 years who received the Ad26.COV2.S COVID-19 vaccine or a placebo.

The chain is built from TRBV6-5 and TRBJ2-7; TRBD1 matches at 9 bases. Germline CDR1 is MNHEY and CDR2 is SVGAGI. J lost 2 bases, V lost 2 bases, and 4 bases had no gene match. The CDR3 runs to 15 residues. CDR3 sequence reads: CASSYVGTGTYEQYF. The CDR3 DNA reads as TGTGCCAGCAGTTACGTTGGGACAGGGACCTACGAGCAGTACTTC.

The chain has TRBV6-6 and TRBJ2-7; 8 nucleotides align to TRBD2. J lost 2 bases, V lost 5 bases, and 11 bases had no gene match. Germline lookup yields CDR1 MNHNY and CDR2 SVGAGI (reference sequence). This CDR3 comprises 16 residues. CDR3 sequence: CASSRGSAGEPYEQYF. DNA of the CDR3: TGTGCCAGCAGTCGAGGGTCAGCGGGGGAACCCTACGAGCAGTACTTC.

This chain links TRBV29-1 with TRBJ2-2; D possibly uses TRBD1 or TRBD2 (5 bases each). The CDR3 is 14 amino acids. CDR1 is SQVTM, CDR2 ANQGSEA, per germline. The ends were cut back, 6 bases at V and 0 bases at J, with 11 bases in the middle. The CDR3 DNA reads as TGCAGCGTCGTTCGGGGCACGAACACCGGGGAGCTGTTTTTT. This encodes CSVVRGTNTGELFF.

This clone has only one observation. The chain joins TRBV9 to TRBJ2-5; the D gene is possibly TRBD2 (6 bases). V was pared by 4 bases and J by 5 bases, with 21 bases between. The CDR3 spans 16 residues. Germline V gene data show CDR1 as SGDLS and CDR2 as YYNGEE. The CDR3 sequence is CASSRNQLAIFETQYF. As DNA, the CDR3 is TGTGCCAGCAGCCGGAACCAACTAGCTATATTCGAGACCCAGTACTTC. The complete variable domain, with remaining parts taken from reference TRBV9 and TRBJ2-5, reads DSGVTQTPKHLITATGQRVTLRCSPRSGDLSVYWYQQSLDQGLQFLIQYYNGEERAKGNILERFSAQQFPDLHSELNLSSLELGDSALYFCASSRNQLAIFETQYFGPGTRLLVL.

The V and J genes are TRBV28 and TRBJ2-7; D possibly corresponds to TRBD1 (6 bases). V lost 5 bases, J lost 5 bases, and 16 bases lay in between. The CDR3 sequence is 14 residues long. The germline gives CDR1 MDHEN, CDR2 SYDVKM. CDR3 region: CASSVQGQFHEQYF. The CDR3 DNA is TGTGCCAGCAGTGTACAGGGTCAGTTTCACGAGCAGTACTTC.

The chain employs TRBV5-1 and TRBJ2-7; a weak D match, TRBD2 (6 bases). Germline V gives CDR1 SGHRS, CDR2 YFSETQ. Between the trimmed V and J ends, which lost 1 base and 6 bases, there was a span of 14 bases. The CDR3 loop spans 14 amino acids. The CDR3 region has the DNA TGCGCCAGCAGCTTGACAGGCGGGGATGGCGAGCAGTACTTC. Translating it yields CASSLTGGDGEQYF. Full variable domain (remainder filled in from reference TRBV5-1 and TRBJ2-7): KAGVTQTPRYLIKTRGQQVTLSCSPISGHRSVSWYQQTPGQGLQFLFEYFSETQRNKGNFPGRFSGRQFSNSRSEMNVSTLELGDSALYLCASSLTGGDGEQYFGPGTRLTVT.

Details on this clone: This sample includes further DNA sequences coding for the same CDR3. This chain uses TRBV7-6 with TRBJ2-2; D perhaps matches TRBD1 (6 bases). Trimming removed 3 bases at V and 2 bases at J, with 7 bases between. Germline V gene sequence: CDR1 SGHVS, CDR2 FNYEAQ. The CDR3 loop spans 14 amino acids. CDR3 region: CASSLGHNTGELFF. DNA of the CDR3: TGTGCCAGCAGCTTGGGACATAACACCGGGGAGCTGTTTTTT.

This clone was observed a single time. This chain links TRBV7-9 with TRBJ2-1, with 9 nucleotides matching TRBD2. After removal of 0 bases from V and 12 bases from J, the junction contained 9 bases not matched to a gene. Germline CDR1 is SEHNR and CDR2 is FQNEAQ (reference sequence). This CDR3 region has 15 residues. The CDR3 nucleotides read TGTGCCAGCAGCTTAGCCGGTGGGGCGGGAGGGCTGCAGTTCTTC. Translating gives CASSLAGGAGGLQFF.

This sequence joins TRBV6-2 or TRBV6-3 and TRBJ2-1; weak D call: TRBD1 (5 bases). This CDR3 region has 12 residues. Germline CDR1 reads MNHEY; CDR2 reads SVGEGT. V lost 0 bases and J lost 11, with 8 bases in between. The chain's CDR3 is CASSYSMDKQFF. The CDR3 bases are TGTGCCAGCAGTTACTCGATGGACAAGCAGTTCTTC.

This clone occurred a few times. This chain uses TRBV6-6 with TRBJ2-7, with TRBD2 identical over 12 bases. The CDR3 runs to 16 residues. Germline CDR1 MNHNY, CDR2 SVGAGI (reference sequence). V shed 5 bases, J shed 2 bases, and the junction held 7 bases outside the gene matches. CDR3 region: CASSHRTSGTPYEQYF. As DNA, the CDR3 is TGTGCCAGCAGTCATCGGACTAGCGGGACTCCCTACGAGCAGTACTTC.

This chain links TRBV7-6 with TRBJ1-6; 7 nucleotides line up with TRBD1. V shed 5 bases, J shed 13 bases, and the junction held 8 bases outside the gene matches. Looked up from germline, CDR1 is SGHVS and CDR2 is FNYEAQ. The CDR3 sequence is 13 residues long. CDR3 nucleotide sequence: TGTGCCAGCAGCCCCTACAGGGGAATGCCCCTCCACTTT. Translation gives CASSPYRGMPLHF.